This is a list of T cell receptor beta chains from one sample in a study of blood T cell repertoires in COVID-19. Only in-frame clones appear in the TCRdb table, and some are missing; sequencing was by immunoSEQ multiplex PCR. The sample comprises about 110,000 clones, about 90% of which are singletons, and over 2% rests with the top ten. The sequenced sample consisted of peripheral blood. All receptors derive from a human donor in a cohort sampled during active COVID-19. Each CDR3 is given with its conserved first and last residue. A D gene is named only where the DNA matches it firmly. Size tells how often a clone was seen (once, few, many) or the class of an expanded clone, and some rows leave it out.

clone_size: once
j_call: TRBJ2-5
v_call: TRBV5-8
d_call: TRBD1
cdr3_nt: TGTGCCAGCAGATATCATGAGGGGGCGAAAGAGACCCAGTACTTC
cdr3_aa: CASRYHEGAKETQYF

clone_size: NA
j_call: TRBJ2-3
v_call: TRBV10-2
d_call: TRBD2
cdr3_nt: TGCGCCAGCAGAGCGGGAAGCACAGATACGCAGTATTTT
cdr3_aa: CASRAGSTDTQYF

clone_size: NA
j_call: TRBJ2-7
v_call: TRBV5-1
d_call: TRBD1
cdr3_nt: TGCGCCAGCAGCTTCACCGTCGGGACAGTGTATAAGGAGCACTTC
cdr3_aa: CASSFTVGTVYKEHF

clone_size: NA
j_call: TRBJ1-2
v_call: TRBV14
d_call: NA
cdr3_nt: TGTGCCAGCAGCCCTCGGACTGGCTATGGCTACACCTTC
cdr3_aa: CASSPRTGYGYTF

clone_size: NA
j_call: TRBJ2-1
v_call: TRBV9
d_call: NA
cdr3_nt: TGTGCCAGCAGCGAGACTAGTATATACAATGAGCAGTTCTTC
cdr3_aa: CASSETSIYNEQFF

clone_size: NA
j_call: TRBJ1-6
v_call: TRBV3-1/TRBV3-2
d_call: TRBD1
cdr3_nt: TGTGCCAGCACCCATTCGGACAGGCATAATTCACCCCTCCACTTT
cdr3_aa: CASTHSDRHNSPLHF

clone_size: few
j_call: TRBJ2-1
v_call: TRBV2
d_call: TRBD1
cdr3_nt: TGTGCCAGCAGTGAATGGGGACAGGGCTCGAATGAGCAGTTCTTC
cdr3_aa: CASSEWGQGSNEQFF

clone_size: NA
j_call: TRBJ2-5
v_call: TRBV19
d_call: TRBD1
cdr3_nt: TGTGCCAGTAGTGTCGGGACAGGGGGGGAGACCCAGTACTTC
cdr3_aa: CASSVGTGGETQYF

clone_size: NA
j_call: TRBJ2-7
v_call: TRBV6-5
d_call: TRBD1
cdr3_nt: TGTGCCAGCGCTGAGAGGGACAGCAACTACGAGCAGTACTTC
cdr3_aa: CASAERDSNYEQYF

clone_size: NA
j_call: TRBJ1-6
v_call: TRBV7-9
d_call: NA
cdr3_nt: TGTGCCAGCAGCTTACAGGGAAGCTCACCCCTCCACTTT
cdr3_aa: CASSLQGSSPLHF

clone_size: NA
j_call: TRBJ1-2
v_call: TRBV6-6
d_call: NA
cdr3_nt: TGTGCCAGCAGTTCGACCCGCGGAATTGGCTACACCTTC
cdr3_aa: CASSSTRGIGYTF

clone_size: NA
j_call: TRBJ1-6
v_call: TRBV11-2
d_call: TRBD1
cdr3_nt: TGTGCCAGCAGCTTACCCCCCGGGTTGGGACAGGATAATTCACCCCTCCACTTT
cdr3_aa: CASSLPPGLGQDNSPLHF

clone_size: NA
j_call: TRBJ2-7
v_call: TRBV19
d_call: TRBD1
cdr3_nt: TGTGCCAGTAGTACCATGACAGGGACCGAGCAGTACTTC
cdr3_aa: CASSTMTGTEQYF

clone_size: few
j_call: TRBJ1-6
v_call: TRBV6-4
d_call: NA
cdr3_nt: TGTGCCAGCAGTGACTCGACGGTAGGGGGATCACCCCTCCACTTT
cdr3_aa: CASSDSTVGGSPLHF

clone_size: NA
j_call: TRBJ1-6
v_call: TRBV6-6
d_call: TRBD1
cdr3_nt: TGTGCCAGCAGTTGGACCGGGACAGCCAATAATTCACCCCTCCACTTT
cdr3_aa: CASSWTGTANNSPLHF

clone_size: NA
j_call: TRBJ2-3
v_call: TRBV29-1
d_call: TRBD1
cdr3_nt: TGCAGCGTTGTTGCCGTGCGACAGGGGGAATATTTT
cdr3_aa: CSVVAVRQGEYF

clone_size: NA
j_call: TRBJ1-2
v_call: TRBV7-3
d_call: TRBD1
cdr3_nt: TGTGCCAGCAGCTTACAGGGGGCCGGCTATGGCTACACCTTC
cdr3_aa: CASSLQGAGYGYTF

clone_size: NA
j_call: TRBJ1-2
v_call: TRBV7-9
d_call: TRBD1
cdr3_nt: TGTGCCAGCAGCCCGGACAGGGCTACGGGAGGCTACACCTTC
cdr3_aa: CASSPDRATGGYTF

clone_size: NA
j_call: TRBJ2-1
v_call: TRBV7-2
d_call: NA
cdr3_nt: TGTGCCAGCAGCTTAACGGGCGCGGGGCCACCTTACAATGAGCAGTTCTTC
cdr3_aa: CASSLTGAGPPYNEQFF

clone_size: NA
j_call: TRBJ2-2
v_call: TRBV9
d_call: TRBD2
cdr3_nt: TGTGCCAGCAACTCCATGGGACTAGCGGGGACCACCGGGGAGCTGTTTTTT
cdr3_aa: CASNSMGLAGTTGELFF

clone_size: NA
j_call: TRBJ2-1
v_call: TRBV24-1
d_call: TRBD2
cdr3_nt: TGTGCCACCAGTGATACCCCGACTAGCGGGAGCCCCTACAATGAGCAGTTCTTC
cdr3_aa: CATSDTPTSGSPYNEQFF

clone_size: NA
j_call: TRBJ1-5
v_call: TRBV19
d_call: TRBD1
cdr3_nt: TGTGCCAGTAGTATAGGGGGACAGGCGAGGAGCAATCAGCCCCAGCATTTT
cdr3_aa: CASSIGGQARSNQPQHF

clone_size: NA
j_call: TRBJ2-3
v_call: TRBV7-9
d_call: TRBD2
cdr3_nt: TGTGCCAGCAGCCCGACTAGCGGGGGCCCTAGCACAGATACGCAGTATTTT
cdr3_aa: CASSPTSGGPSTDTQYF

clone_size: NA
j_call: TRBJ2-3
v_call: TRBV11-3
d_call: TRBD1
cdr3_nt: TGTGCCAGCAGCCCCCCCCGGACAGGGAAAGGGACAGATACGCAGTATTTT
cdr3_aa: CASSPPRTGKGTDTQYF

clone_size: NA
j_call: TRBJ2-3
v_call: TRBV19
d_call: TRBD2
cdr3_nt: TGTGCCAGTAGTATAGATAGCCCAGCGGGAGGGAGCACAGATACGCAGTATTTT
cdr3_aa: CASSIDSPAGGSTDTQYF

clone_size: NA
j_call: TRBJ2-3
v_call: TRBV28
d_call: TRBD2
cdr3_nt: TGTGCCAGCAGTACCACGGGAGGGACAGATACGCAGTATTTT
cdr3_aa: CASSTTGGTDTQYF

clone_size: NA
j_call: TRBJ2-7
v_call: TRBV9
d_call: NA
cdr3_nt: TGTGCCAGCAGCGTAGGATCAAACTCTCACGAGCAGTACTTC
cdr3_aa: CASSVGSNSHEQYF

clone_size: NA
j_call: TRBJ2-3
v_call: TRBV5-8
d_call: TRBD2
cdr3_nt: TGTGCCAGCAGCTGGGGACTCGCGGGGGGGACAGATACGCAGTATTTT
cdr3_aa: CASSWGLAGGTDTQYF

clone_size: NA
j_call: TRBJ2-1
v_call: TRBV6-2/TRBV6-3
d_call: TRBD1
cdr3_nt: TGTGCCAGCAGTTACCGGGACAGCTACAATGAGCAGTTCTTC
cdr3_aa: CASSYRDSYNEQFF

clone_size: few
j_call: TRBJ1-2
v_call: TRBV5-4
d_call: TRBD1
cdr3_nt: TGTGCCAGCAGCCTTAAAGGGACAGGGTCAGAGGGCTACACCTTC
cdr3_aa: CASSLKGTGSEGYTF

clone_size: NA
j_call: TRBJ1-2
v_call: TRBV16
d_call: NA
cdr3_nt: TGTGCCAGCAGCCAATCTAGCGGGGCTGAGGGCTACACCTTC
cdr3_aa: CASSQSSGAEGYTF

clone_size: once
j_call: TRBJ2-1
v_call: TRBV19
d_call: TRBD2
cdr3_nt: TGTGCCACCGTAGCGGGTTTCTACAATGAGCAGTTCTTC
cdr3_aa: CATVAGFYNEQFF

clone_size: NA
j_call: TRBJ2-1
v_call: TRBV6-6
d_call: NA
cdr3_nt: TGTGCCAGCAGTTACGCTCAGTCTGTCTACAATGAGCAGTTCTTC
cdr3_aa: CASSYAQSVYNEQFF

clone_size: NA
j_call: TRBJ2-3
v_call: TRBV5-4
d_call: TRBD1
cdr3_nt: TGTGCCAGCAGCTTGGGTGGGACAGTCAGCACAGATACGCAGTATTTT
cdr3_aa: CASSLGGTVSTDTQYF

clone_size: NA
j_call: TRBJ2-3
v_call: TRBV4-1
d_call: TRBD2
cdr3_nt: TGCGCCAGCAGCCCCCATGTCGCGGGAGTGGGAGATACGCAGTATTTT
cdr3_aa: CASSPHVAGVGDTQYF

clone_size: NA
j_call: TRBJ2-3
v_call: TRBV5-1
d_call: NA
cdr3_nt: TGCGCCAGCAGCCCGCGGCCCCGCCGCCGCACAGATACGCAGTATTTT
cdr3_aa: CASSPRPRRRTDTQYF

clone_size: NA
j_call: TRBJ2-7
v_call: TRBV5-1
d_call: TRBD1
cdr3_nt: TGCGCCAGCAGCTCGGCGGCCTCAACAGGGGGCGTCGAGCAGTACTTC
cdr3_aa: CASSSAASTGGVEQYF

clone_size: NA
j_call: TRBJ2-7
v_call: TRBV7-9
d_call: TRBD2
cdr3_nt: TGTGCCAGCAGCTTAGGGCCGACTAGCTCCCTAGACGAGCAGTACTTC
cdr3_aa: CASSLGPTSSLDEQYF

clone_size: NA
j_call: TRBJ2-2
v_call: TRBV19
d_call: NA
cdr3_nt: TGTGCCAGTAGTATAGAGGGCCCGATCCCAACCGGGGAGCTGTTTTTT
cdr3_aa: CASSIEGPIPTGELFF

clone_size: NA
j_call: TRBJ1-4
v_call: TRBV5-6
d_call: TRBD1
cdr3_nt: TGTGCCAGCAGACAAGGACAGGGGTACGGAAAACTGTTTTTT
cdr3_aa: CASRQGQGYGKLFF

clone_size: once
j_call: TRBJ1-4
v_call: TRBV7-8
d_call: NA
cdr3_nt: TGTGCCAGCAGCTTAGACAACCTTGAAAAACTGTTTTTT
cdr3_aa: CASSLDNLEKLFF

clone_size: NA
j_call: TRBJ2-7
v_call: TRBV7-9
d_call: NA
cdr3_nt: TGTGCCAGCAGCCGAACGGTGTCCTACTACGAGCAGTACTTC
cdr3_aa: CASSRTVSYYEQYF

clone_size: NA
j_call: TRBJ2-7
v_call: TRBV5-1
d_call: TRBD2
cdr3_nt: TGCGCCAGCAGCCCGGGGGGGAGGTACGAGCAGTACTTC
cdr3_aa: CASSPGGRYEQYF

clone_size: NA
j_call: TRBJ1-2
v_call: TRBV14
d_call: TRBD1
cdr3_nt: TGTGCCAGCAGCCAAACAGGGGGAGGCTACACCTTC
cdr3_aa: CASSQTGGGYTF

clone_size: NA
j_call: TRBJ2-7
v_call: TRBV19
d_call: TRBD2
cdr3_nt: TGTGCCAGTAGTATCGGGGGGAGACGCGGCGAGCAGTACTTC
cdr3_aa: CASSIGGRRGEQYF

clone_size: NA
j_call: TRBJ2-7
v_call: TRBV2
d_call: TRBD2
cdr3_nt: TGTGCCAGCAGTGAGGGGCGGGAGGAGCCCGAGCAGTACTTC
cdr3_aa: CASSEGREEPEQYF

clone_size: NA
j_call: TRBJ2-7
v_call: TRBV4-2
d_call: TRBD2
cdr3_nt: TGTGCCAGCAGCCAGGCCGGGGGGGAGCCCACCTACGAGCAGTACTTC
cdr3_aa: CASSQAGGEPTYEQYF

clone_size: NA
j_call: TRBJ2-7
v_call: TRBV5-1
d_call: TRBD1
cdr3_nt: TGCGCCAGCAGCTTTACAGGGGACGAGCAGTACTTC
cdr3_aa: CASSFTGDEQYF

clone_size: NA
j_call: TRBJ2-3
v_call: TRBV2
d_call: NA
cdr3_nt: TGTGCCAGCAGTGAAAGACAGGTGCAGGATACGCAGTATTTT
cdr3_aa: CASSERQVQDTQYF

clone_size: NA
j_call: TRBJ1-2
v_call: TRBV27
d_call: NA
cdr3_nt: TGTGCCAGCGGGGCGGGGACTAACTATGGCTACACCTTC
cdr3_aa: CASGAGTNYGYTF

clone_size: NA
j_call: TRBJ1-5
v_call: TRBV24-1
d_call: NA
cdr3_nt: TGTGCCACCAGTGATTTAGCGAGCAATCAGCCCCAGCATTTT
cdr3_aa: CATSDLASNQPQHF